This paragraph covers one TCR beta chain sequence. These data come from a study of T cell changes during pregnancy in multiple sclerosis. Germline values: CDR1 SNHLY, CDR2 FYNNEI. The length of the CDR3 is 13 residues. V lost 1 base and J 6 bases, leaving 9 bases between the germline ends. Measured with immunoSEQ multiplex PCR; TCRdb has only the in-frame clones, and not every one. The table has 65,000 or so clones, roughly 91% seen once. The receptor was isolated from a female donor in good health, enrolled as a control in a pregnancy study. The rearrangement links TRBV2 to TRBJ1-2; D unresolved. The specimen was peripheral blood, collected in the second trimester of pregnancy. The CDR3 protein is CASSEVAADGYTF. In nucleotides, the CDR3 is TGTGCCAGCAGTGAAGTAGCGGCCGATGGCTACACCTTC.